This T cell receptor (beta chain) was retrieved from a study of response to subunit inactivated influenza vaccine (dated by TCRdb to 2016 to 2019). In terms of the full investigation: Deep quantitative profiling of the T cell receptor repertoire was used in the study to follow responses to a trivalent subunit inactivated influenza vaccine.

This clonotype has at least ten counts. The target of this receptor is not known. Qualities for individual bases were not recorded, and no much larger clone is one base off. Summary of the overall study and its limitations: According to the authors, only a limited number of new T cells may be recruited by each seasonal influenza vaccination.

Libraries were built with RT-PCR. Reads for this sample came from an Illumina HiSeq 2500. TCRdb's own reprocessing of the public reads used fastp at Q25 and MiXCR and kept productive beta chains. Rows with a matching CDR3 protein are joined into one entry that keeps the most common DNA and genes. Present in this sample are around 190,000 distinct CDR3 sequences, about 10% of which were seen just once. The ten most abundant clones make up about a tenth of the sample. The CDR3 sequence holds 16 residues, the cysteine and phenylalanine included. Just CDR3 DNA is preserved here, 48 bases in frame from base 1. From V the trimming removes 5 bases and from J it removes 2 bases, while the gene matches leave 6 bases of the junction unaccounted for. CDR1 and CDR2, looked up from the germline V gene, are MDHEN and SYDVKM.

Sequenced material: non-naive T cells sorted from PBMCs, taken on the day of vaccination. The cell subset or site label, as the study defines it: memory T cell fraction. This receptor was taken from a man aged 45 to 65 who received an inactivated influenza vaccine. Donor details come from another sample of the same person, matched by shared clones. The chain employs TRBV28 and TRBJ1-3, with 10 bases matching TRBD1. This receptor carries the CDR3 CASSRDRGFTGNTIYF. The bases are TGTGCCAGCAGTCGGGACAGGGGATTTACTGGAAACACCATATATTTT. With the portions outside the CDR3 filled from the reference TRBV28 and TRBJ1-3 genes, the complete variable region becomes DVKVTQSSRYLVKRTGEKVFLECVQDMDHENMFWYRQDPGLGLRLIYFSYDVKMKEKGDIPEGYSVSREKKERFSLILESASTNQTSMYLCASSRDRGFTGNTIYFGEGSWLTVV.